This passage covers 2 T cell receptor beta chains from one sample sequenced in a study of CD8+ T cells in alopecia areata. Treatment of the sample: oral pan-JAK inhibitor, 5-10 mg twice daily. The sequencing template was cDNA reverse transcribed from extracted RNA. Measured with immunoSEQ multiplex PCR; TCRdb has only the in-frame clones, and not every one. This table has more than 90,000 clones, 50% to 75% appearing once. Here the sequenced sample was CD8+ T cells sorted from blood, taken at week 4, from a patient treated with tofacitinib. Source of these receptors: a human donor with alopecia areata.

The chain couples TRBV30 to TRBJ2-1, with 8 bases aligning to TRBD1. V lost 1 base to trimming and J lost 8 bases; unmatched junction nucleotides: 7. Germline assignment: CDR1 GTSNPN and CDR2 SVGIG (reference sequence). This CDR3 has 14 residues. The CDR3 reads CAWSGAGTGDEQFF. DNA for the CDR3: TGTGCCTGGAGTGGAGCCGGGACAGGTGATGAGCAGTTCTTC. Filled out from reference TRBV30 and TRBJ2-1, the complete variable domain reads SQTIHQWPATLVQPVGSPLSLECTVEGTSNPNLYWYRQAAGRGLQLLFYSVGIGQISSEVPQNLSASRPQDRQFILSSKKLLLSDSGFYLCAWSGAGTGDEQFFGPGTRLTVL.

The chain links TRBV6-1 to TRBJ2-1, with 8 bases lining up with TRBD2. CDR3 length equals 15 residues. Germline-derived CDR1 and CDR2 are MNHNS and SASEGT. The ends lost 1 base at V and 8 bases at J; junction bases unmatched: 7. The CDR3 region has the DNA TGTGCCAGCAGTGAAGGACGGGGGGGCGCTTATGAGCAGTTCTTC. Amino acids: CASSEGRGGAYEQFF.